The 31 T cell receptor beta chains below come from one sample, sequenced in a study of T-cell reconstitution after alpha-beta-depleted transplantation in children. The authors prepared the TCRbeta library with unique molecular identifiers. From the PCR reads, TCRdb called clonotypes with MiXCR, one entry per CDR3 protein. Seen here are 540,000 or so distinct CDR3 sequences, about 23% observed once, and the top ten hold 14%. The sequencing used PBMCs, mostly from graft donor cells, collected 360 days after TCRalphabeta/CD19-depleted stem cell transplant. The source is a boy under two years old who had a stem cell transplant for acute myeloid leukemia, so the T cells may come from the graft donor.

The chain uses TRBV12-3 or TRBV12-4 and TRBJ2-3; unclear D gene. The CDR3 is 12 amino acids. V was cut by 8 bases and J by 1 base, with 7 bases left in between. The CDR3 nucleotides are TGTGCCAGCGAATTGGGCACAGATACGCAGTATTTT. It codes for CASELGTDTQYF.

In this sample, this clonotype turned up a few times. CDR3 in amino acids: CASSLPDSFNEQFF. In DNA form, the CDR3 reads TGTGCCAGCAGTTTGCCCGACAGTTTCAATGAGCAGTTCTTC. The chain uses TRBV12-3 or TRBV12-4 and TRBJ2-1, with a tentative D call TRBD1 (5 bases). This CDR3 has 14 amino acids. Trimming left V 3 bases short and J 6 bases short, with 12 bases between.

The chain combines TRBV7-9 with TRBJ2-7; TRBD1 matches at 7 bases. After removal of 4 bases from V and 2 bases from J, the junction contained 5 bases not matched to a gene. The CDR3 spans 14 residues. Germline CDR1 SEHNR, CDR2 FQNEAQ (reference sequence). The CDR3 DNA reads TGTGCCAGCAGCTGGGACAGTAGGGCCTACGAGCAGTACGTC. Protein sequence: CASSWDSRAYEQYV.

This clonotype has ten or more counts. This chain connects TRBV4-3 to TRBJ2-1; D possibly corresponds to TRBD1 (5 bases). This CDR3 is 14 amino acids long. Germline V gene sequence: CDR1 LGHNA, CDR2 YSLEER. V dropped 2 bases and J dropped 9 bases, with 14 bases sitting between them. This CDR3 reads CASSQNRRSVEQFF. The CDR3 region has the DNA TGCGCCAGCAGCCAAAACAGGCGTTCCGTTGAGCAGTTCTTC.

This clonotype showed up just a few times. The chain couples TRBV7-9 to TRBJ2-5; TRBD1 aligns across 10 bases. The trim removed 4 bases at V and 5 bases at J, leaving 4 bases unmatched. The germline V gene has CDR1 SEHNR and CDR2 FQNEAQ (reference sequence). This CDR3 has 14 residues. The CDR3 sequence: CASSSGTGDETQYF. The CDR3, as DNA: TGTGCCAGCAGCTCCGGGACAGGGGACGAGACCCAGTACTTC.

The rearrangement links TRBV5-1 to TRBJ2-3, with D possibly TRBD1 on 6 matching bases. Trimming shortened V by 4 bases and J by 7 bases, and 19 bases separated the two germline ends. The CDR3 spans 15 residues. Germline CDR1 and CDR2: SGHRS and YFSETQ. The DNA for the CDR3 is TGCGCCAGCAGCCTGGATCAGGGGCGGGCTAATACGCAGTATTTT. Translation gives CASSLDQGRANTQYF.

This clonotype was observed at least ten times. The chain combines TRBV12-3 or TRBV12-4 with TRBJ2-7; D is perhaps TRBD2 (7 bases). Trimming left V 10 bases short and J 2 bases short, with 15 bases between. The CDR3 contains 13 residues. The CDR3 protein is CATSLGGAYEQYF. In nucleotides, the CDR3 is TGTGCCACCTCATTAGGGGGGGCCTACGAGCAGTACTTC.

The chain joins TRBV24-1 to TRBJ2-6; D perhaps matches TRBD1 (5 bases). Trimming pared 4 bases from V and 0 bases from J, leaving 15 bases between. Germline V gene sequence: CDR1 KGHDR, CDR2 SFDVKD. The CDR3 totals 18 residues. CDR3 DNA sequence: TGTGCCACCAGTGACACAGGTCCTAAGAGCTCTGGGGCCAACGTCCTGACTTTC. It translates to CATSDTGPKSSGANVLTF.

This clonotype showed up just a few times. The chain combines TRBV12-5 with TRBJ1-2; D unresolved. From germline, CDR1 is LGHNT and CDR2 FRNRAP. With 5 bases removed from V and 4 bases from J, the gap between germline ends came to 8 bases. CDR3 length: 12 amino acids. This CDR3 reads CASGPKGYGYTF. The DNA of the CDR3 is TGTGCTAGTGGTCCCAAGGGCTATGGCTACACCTTC.

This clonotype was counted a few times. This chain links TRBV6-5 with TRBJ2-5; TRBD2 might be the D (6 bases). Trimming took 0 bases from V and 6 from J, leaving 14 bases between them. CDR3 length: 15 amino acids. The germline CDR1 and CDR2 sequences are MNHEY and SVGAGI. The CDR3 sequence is CASSYSDTGRKTQYF. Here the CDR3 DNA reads TGTGCCAGCAGTTACTCGGATACGGGGAGGAAGACCCAGTACTTC.

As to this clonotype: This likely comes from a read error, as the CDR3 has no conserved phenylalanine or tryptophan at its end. The DNA of the CDR3 is TGTGCCAGCAGTTTAAGCGGGGGCGGCACAGATACGCAGTATTTA. Its translation is CASSLSGGGTDTQYL. The V gene is TRBV12-3 or TRBV12-4, the J gene TRBJ2-3, with 8 nucleotides matching TRBD2. This CDR3 has 15 residues. V trimming: 2 bases; J trimming: 1 base; junction bases outside the gene matches: 2.

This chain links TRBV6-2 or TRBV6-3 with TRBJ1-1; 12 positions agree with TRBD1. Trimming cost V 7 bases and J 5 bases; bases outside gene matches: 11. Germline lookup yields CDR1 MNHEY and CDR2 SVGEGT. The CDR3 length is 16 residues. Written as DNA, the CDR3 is TGTGCCAGCACCTCAGCCGGGACAGGGGGCGGGACTGAAGCTTTCTTT. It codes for CASTSAGTGGGTEAFF.

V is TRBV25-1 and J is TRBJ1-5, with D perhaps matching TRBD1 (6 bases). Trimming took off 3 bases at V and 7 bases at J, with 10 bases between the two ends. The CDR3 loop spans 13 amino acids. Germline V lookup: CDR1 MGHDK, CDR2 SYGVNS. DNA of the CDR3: TGTGCCAGCAGTGACAGGGGAGGCCAGCCCCAGCATTTT. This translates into CASSDRGGQPQHF. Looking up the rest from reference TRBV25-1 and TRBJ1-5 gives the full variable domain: EADIYQTPRYLVIGTGKKITLECSQTMGHDKMYWYQQDPGMELHLIHYSYGVNSTEKGDLSSESTVSRIRTEHFPLTLESARPSHTSQYLCASSDRGGQPQHFGDGTRLSIL.

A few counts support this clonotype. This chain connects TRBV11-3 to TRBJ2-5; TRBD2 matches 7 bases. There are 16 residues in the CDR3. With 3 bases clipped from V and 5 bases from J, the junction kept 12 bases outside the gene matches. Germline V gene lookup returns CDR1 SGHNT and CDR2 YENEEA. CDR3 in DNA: TGTGCCAGCAGCTTTCCGACTAGCATTTGTTGGGAGACCCAGTACTTC. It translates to CASSFPTSICWETQYF.

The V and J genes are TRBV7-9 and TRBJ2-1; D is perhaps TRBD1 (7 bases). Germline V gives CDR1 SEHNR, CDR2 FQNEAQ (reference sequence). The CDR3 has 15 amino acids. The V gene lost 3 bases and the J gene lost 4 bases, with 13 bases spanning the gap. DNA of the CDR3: TGTGCCAGCAGCTTTATCAGGGGGGTATACAATGAGCAGTTCTTC. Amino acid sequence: CASSFIRGVYNEQFF. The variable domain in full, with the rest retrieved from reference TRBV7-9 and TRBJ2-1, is DTGVSQNPRHKITKRGQNVTFRCDPISEHNRLYWYRQTLGQGPEFLTYFQNEAQLEKSRLLSDRFSAERPKGSFSTLEIQRTEQGDSAMYLCASSFIRGVYNEQFFGPGTRLTVL.

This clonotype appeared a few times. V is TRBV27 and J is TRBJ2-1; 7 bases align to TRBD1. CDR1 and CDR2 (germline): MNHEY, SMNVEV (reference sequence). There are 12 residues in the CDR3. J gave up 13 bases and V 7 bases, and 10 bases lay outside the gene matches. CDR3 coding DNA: TGTGCCAGCACCTCCCCGGGACAGAGACAGTTCTTC. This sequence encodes CASTSPGQRQFF.

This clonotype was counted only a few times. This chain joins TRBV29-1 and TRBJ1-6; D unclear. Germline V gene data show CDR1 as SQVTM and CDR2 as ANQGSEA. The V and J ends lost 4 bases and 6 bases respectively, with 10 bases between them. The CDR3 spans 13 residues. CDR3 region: CSVGDKTNSPLHF. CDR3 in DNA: TGCAGCGTTGGAGATAAAACTAATTCACCCCTCCACTTT. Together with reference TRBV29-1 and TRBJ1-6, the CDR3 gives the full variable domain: SAVISQKPSRDICQRGTSLTIQCQVDSQVTMMFWYRQQPGQSLTLIATANQGSEATYESGFVIDKFPISRPNLTFSTLTVSNMSPEDSSIYLCSVGDKTNSPLHFGNGTRLTVT.

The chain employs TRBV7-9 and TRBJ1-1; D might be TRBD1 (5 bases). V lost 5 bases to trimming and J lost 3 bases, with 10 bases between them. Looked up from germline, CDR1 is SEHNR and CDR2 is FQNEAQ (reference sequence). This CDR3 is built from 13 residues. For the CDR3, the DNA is TGTGCCAGCAGCCAGGGTATTCACACTGAAGCTTTCTTT. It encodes CASSQGIHTEAFF.

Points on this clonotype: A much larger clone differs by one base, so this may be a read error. The CDR3 DNA sequence: TGTGCCAGCAGCCGAAGCAGCGGCTTCTACAATGAGCAGTTCTTC. It yields the protein CASSRSSGFYNEQFF. The rearrangement links TRBV7-6 to TRBJ2-1; TRBD2 might be the D (5 bases). Trimming removed 5 bases at V and 3 bases at J, with 14 bases between. The germline V gene encodes CDR1 SGHVS and CDR2 FNYEAQ. The CDR3 consists of 15 residues.

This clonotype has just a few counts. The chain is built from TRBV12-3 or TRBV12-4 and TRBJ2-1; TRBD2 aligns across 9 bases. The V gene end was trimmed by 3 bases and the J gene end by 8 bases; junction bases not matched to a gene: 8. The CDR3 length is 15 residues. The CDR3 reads CASSLGGGAGDEQFF. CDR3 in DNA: TGTGCCAGCAGTTTGGGCGGGGGGGCCGGAGATGAGCAGTTCTTC.

DNA of the CDR3: TGTGCCACCAGCAGAGATCGTCTGGACAGGGCCCATGGCTACACCTTC. Encoded protein: CATSRDRLDRAHGYTF. The genes are TRBV15 and TRBJ1-2; 8 nucleotides match TRBD1. CDR3 length: 16 amino acids. Germline V gives CDR1 LNHNV, CDR2 YYDKDF (reference sequence). V lost 0 bases and J lost 6; bases outside the gene matches: 9.

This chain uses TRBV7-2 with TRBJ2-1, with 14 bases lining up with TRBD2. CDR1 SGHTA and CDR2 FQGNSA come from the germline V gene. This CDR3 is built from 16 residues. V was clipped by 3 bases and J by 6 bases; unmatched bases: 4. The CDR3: CASSFYGTSGGNEQFF. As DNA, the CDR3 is TGTGCCAGCAGCTTTTACGGGACTAGCGGGGGCAATGAGCAGTTCTTC.

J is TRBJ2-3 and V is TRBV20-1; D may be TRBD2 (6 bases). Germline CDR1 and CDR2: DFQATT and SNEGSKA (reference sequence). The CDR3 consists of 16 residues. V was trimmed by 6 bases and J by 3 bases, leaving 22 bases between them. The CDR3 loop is CSARRSGGVVTDTQYF. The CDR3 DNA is TGCAGTGCCCGCCGGAGCGGCGGGGTCGTAACAGATACGCAGTATTTT.

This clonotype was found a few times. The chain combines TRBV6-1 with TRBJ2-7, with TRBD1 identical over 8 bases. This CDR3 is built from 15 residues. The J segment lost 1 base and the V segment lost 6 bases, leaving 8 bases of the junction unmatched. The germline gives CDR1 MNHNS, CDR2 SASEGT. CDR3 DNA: TGTGCCAGCAGCGGAGACAGGGGCGAATCCTACGAGCAGTACTTC. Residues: CASSGDRGESYEQYF.

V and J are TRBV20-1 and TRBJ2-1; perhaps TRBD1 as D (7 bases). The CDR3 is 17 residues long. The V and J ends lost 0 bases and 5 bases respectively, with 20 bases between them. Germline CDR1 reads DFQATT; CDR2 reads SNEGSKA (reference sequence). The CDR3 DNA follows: TGCAGTGCTAGAGATGCAGGGGGGCTCCTAACGCACAATGAGCAGTTCTTC. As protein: CSARDAGGLLTHNEQFF.

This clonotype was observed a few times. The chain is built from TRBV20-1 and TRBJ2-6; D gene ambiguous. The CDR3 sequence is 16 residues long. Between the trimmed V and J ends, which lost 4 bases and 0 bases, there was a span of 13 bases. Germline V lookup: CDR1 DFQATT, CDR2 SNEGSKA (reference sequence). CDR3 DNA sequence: TGCAGTGCTATGAGTCAGGCTATCTCTGGGGCCAACGTCCTGACTTTC. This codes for CSAMSQAISGANVLTF.

The CDR3 region has the DNA TGTGCCAGCAGTTCCCTGACAGGTTGGGTCTCTGGGGCCAACGTCCTGACTTTC. Encoded protein: CASSSLTGWVSGANVLTF. The V call is TRBV6-5, the J call TRBJ2-6, with D tentatively TRBD1 (6 bases). Deletions cut 4 bases from V and 0 bases from J, with 16 bases between. The CDR3 extends over 18 amino acids. From germline, CDR1 is MNHEY and CDR2 SVGAGI.

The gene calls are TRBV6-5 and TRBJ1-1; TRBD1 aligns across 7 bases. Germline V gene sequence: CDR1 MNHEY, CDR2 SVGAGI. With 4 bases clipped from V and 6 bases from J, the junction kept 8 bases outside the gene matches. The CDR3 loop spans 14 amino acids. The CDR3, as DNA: TGTGCCAGCAGTTCGACAAGCAGGGGGTCTGAAGCTTTCTTT. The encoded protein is CASSSTSRGSEAFF.

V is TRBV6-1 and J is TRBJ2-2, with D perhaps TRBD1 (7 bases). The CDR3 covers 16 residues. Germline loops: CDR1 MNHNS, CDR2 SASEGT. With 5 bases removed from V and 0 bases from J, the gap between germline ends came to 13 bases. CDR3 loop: CASSRGTVTNTGELFF. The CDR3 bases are TGTGCCAGCAGTCGGGGGACAGTCACGAACACCGGGGAGCTGTTTTTT.

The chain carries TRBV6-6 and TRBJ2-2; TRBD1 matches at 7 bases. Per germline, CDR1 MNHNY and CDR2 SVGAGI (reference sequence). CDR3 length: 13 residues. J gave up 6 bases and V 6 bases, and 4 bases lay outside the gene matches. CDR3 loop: CASRATGAGELFF. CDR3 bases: TGTGCCAGCAGAGCCACAGGGGCCGGGGAGCTGTTTTTT.

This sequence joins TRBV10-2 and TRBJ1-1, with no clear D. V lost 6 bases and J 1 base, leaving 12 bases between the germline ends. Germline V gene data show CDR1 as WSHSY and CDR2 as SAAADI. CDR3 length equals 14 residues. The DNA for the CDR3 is TGCGCCAGCAGACTCGGGATCGGGAACACTGAAGCTTTCTTT. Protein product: CASRLGIGNTEAFF.